The TCR beta chain described here comes from a study of cytomegalovirus exposure and HLA in healthy donors. Turning to this clone: Its antigen is as yet unknown.

Overall study results and limits: Analysis was performed later, and it showed HLA-associated TCR beta chains to be more clonally expanded than equally common others. In a later analysis, productive TCRs from donors in an Asian-associated ancestry cluster reportedly carried fewer N-insertions than the cohort mean.

CDR3 length equals 15 residues. V shed 4 bases and J shed 0 bases, with 10 bases lying between them. Germline CDR1 and CDR2: SGHDN and FVKESK. The PCR was carried out with 60 Vbeta primers and 13 Jbeta primers. Profiled with immunoSEQ multiplex PCR; TCRdb holds only in-frame clones, not every one. The sample includes more than 85,000 clones, roughly four fifths of them seen just once. V and J are TRBV14 and TRBJ2-1; unclear D gene. The sequenced sample was PBMCs. The clonotype originates from a male donor in good health and CMV-seropositive. The CDR3 sequence is CASSPQKSSYNEQFF. CDR3 DNA: TGTGCCAGCAGCCCCCAAAAGAGCTCCTACAATGAGCAGTTCTTC. Drawing the rest from reference TRBV14 and TRBJ2-1, the complete variable domain is EAGVTQFPSHSVIEKGQTVTLRCDPISGHDNLYWYRRVMGKEIKFLLHFVKESKQDESGMPNNRFLAERTGGTYSTLKVQPAELEDSGVYFCASSPQKSSYNEQFFGPGTRLTVL.